This T cell receptor (gamma chain) came from a study of γδ T cells in repeated Plasmodium falciparum infection. Overall study results and limits: One small rural Malian village, predominantly a single ethnic group, supplied the cohort.

Gammadelta T cells were flow-sorted from PBMC into Vgamma9/Vdelta2+ and Vdelta2-negative populations for bulk analysis. This CDR3 comprises 14 residues. Trimming took 0 bases from V and 5 from J; bases not matched to a gene: 7. Germline CDR1 reads VTNTFY; CDR2 reads YDVSTARD (reference sequence). Within the sample, this clone is medium-sized (0.01 to 0.1%). Its antigen is currently unknown. TCRdb called clones from the multiplex PCR reads again using CATT. Among 25,000 to 35,000 gamma-chain clones listed, under 1.5% were seen once. The TCR originated in a pool of human donors (malaria-infected and uninfected, not separated). The sequenced material came from gamma-delta T cells from blood. The gene calls are TRGV3 and TRGJ1 or TRGJ2. For the CDR3, the DNA is TGTGCCACCTGGGACAGGCCACGGCATTATAAGAAACTCTTT. Its protein product is CATWDRPRHYKKLF.